This T cell receptor (beta chain) was retrieved from a study of blood T cell repertoires in COVID-19. At the level of the study: There were acute and convalescent COVID-19 samples, and they came from the United States, Italy and Spain.

Data came from immunoSEQ multiplex PCR; TCRdb stores just in-frame clones and leaves some out. The sample carries roughly 250,000 clones, about 87% recorded once. This CDR3 is 14 amino acids long. Trimming removed 6 bases from V and 7 bases from J, with 16 bases in between. In germline, CDR1 is KGHSH, CDR2 LQKENI. Each recovered donor of Cohort 3 presented with two negative PCRs, clearance, or symptom resolution. The sample comprised PBMCs or T cells enriched from blood (not recorded which). The TCR sequence derives from a woman in her fifties or sixties who had recovered from COVID-19. The chain is built from TRBV18 and TRBJ1-5, with D possibly TRBD1 on 6 matching bases. CDR3 sequence reads: CASSPDSIGQPQHF. CDR3 DNA: TGTGCCAGCTCGCCGGACAGTATCGGACAGCCCCAGCATTTT.